The entry that follows covers one T cell receptor (beta chain) sequence. The target antigen is unknown. This specimen comes from a study of cytomegalovirus exposure and HLA in healthy donors. General study results and limits: An observed cluster of highly shared sequence variants was recorded as a likely sequencing artifact. Diagnosis of cytomegalovirus status made by the classifier reportedly showed high specificity and sensitivity. Earlier results showed most TCR beta V segments being productive about 87% or about 30% of the time.

The CDR3 sequence is 14 residues long. The germline gives CDR1 ENHRY, CDR2 SYGVKD. With 5 bases clipped from V and 6 bases from J, the junction kept 5 bases outside the gene matches. Use of 60 Vbeta and 13 Jbeta primers characterized the PCR. The table came from immunoSEQ multiplex PCR; TCRdb's copy has only in-frame clones and leaves some out. The profile shows 150,000 to 200,000 clones, 81% of them singletons. Those who donated were healthy bone marrow donors. Sequenced: PBMCs. This rearrangement joins TRBV10-3 to TRBJ2-1, with 9 bases lining up with TRBD1. The clonotype originates from a woman aged 25 to 39 in good health and CMV-seronegative. This chain's CDR3 is CAISPGQGTNEQFF. CDR3 DNA sequence: TGTGCCATCAGTCCGGGACAGGGCACCAATGAGCAGTTCTTC.